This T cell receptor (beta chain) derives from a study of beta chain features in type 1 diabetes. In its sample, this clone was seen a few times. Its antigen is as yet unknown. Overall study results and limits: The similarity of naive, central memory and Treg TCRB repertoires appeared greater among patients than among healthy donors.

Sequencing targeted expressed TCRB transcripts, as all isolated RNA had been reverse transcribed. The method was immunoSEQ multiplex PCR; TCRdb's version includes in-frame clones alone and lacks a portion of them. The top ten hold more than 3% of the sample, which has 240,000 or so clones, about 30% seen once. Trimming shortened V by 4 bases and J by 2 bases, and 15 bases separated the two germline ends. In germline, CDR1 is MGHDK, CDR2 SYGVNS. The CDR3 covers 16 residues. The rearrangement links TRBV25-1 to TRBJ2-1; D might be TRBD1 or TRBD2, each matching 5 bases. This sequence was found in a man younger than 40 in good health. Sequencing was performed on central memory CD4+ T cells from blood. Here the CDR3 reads CASSVTSGTAYNEQFF. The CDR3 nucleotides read TGTGCCAGCAGTGTAACCTCCGGGACCGCCTACAATGAGCAGTTCTTC.